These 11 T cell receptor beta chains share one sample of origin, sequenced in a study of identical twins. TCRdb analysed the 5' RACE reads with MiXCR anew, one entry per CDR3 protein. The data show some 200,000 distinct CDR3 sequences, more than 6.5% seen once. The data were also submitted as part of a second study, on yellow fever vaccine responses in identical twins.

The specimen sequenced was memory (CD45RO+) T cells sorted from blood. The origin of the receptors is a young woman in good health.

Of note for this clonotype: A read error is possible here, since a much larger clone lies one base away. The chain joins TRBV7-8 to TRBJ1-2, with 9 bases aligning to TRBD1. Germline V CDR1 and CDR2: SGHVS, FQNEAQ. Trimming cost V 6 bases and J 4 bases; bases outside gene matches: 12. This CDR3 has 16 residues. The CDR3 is CASSRLTGGSVYGYTF. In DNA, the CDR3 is TGTGCCAGCAGTCGCCTTACAGGGGGCAGCGTCTATGGCTACACCTTC.

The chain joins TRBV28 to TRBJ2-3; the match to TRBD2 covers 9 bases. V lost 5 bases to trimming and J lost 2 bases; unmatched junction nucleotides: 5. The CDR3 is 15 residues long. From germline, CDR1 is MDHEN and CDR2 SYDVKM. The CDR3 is CASSASGRITDTQYF. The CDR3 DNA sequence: TGTGCCAGCAGTGCAAGCGGGAGGATCACAGATACGCAGTATTTT.

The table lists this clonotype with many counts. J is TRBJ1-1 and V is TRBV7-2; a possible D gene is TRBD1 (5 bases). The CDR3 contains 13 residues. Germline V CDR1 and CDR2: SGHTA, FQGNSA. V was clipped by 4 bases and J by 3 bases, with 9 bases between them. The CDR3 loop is CASSSGTHTEAFF. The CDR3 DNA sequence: TGTGCCAGCAGCTCCGGGACCCACACTGAAGCTTTCTTT. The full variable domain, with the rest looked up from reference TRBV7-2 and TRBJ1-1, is GAGVSQSPSNKVTEKGKDVELRCDPISGHTALYWYRQSLGQGLEFLIYFQGNSAPDKSGLPSDRFSAERTGGSVSTLTIQRTQQEDSAVYLCASSSGTHTEAFFGQGTRLTVV.

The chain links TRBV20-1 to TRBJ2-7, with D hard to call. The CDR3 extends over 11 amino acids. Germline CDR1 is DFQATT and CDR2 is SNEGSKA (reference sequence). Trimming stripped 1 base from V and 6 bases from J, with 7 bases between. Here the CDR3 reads CSARVTTEQYF. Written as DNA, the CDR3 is TGCAGTGCTAGAGTTACCACCGAGCAGTACTTC.

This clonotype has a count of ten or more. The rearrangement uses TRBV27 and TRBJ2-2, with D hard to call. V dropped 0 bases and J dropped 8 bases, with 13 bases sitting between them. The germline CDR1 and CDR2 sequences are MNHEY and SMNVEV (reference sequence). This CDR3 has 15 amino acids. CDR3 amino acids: CASSLSLVGIGELFF. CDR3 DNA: TGTGCCAGCAGTTTATCTCTCGTAGGGATTGGGGAGCTGTTTTTT.

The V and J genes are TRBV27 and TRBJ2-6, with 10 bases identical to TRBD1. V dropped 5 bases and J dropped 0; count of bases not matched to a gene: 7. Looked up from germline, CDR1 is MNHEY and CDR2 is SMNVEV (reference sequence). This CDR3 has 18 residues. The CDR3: CASSIRQGAFSGANVLTF. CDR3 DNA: TGTGCCAGCAGTATTCGACAGGGGGCCTTCTCTGGGGCCAACGTCCTGACTTTC.

As DNA, the CDR3 is TGTGCCAGCAGTTTAAGAAGAGACAGACCCTACGAGCAGTACTTC. Translation: CASSLRRDRPYEQYF. The chain uses TRBV27 and TRBJ2-7, with D perhaps matching TRBD1 (5 bases). Deletions cut 2 bases from V and 2 bases from J, with 13 bases between. This CDR3 has 15 amino acids. The germline gives CDR1 MNHEY, CDR2 SMNVEV (reference sequence).

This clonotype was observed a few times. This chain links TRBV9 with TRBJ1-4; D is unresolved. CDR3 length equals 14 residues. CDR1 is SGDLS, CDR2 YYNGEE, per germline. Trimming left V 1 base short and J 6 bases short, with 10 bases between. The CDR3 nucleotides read TGTGCCAGCAGCGTAAGAGGGTACGATGAAAAACTGTTTTTT. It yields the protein CASSVRGYDEKLFF. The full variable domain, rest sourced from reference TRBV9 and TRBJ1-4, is DSGVTQTPKHLITATGQRVTLRCSPRSGDLSVYWYQQSLDQGLQFLIQYYNGEERAKGNILERFSAQQFPDLHSELNLSSLELGDSALYFCASSVRGYDEKLFFGSGTQLSVL.

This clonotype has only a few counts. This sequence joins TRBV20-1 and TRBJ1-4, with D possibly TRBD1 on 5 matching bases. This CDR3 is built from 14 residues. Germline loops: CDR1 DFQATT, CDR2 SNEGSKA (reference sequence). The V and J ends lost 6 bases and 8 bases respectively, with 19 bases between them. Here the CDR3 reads CSAPVGRGGEKLFF. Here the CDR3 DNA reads TGCAGTGCCCCCGTAGGTAGGGGAGGGGAAAAACTGTTTTTT.

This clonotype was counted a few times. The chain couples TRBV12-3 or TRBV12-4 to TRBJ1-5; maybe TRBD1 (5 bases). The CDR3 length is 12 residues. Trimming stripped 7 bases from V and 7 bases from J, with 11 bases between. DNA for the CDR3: TGTGCCAGCACTTTGAGGGGCCAGCCCCAGCATTTT. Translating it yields CASTLRGQPQHF.

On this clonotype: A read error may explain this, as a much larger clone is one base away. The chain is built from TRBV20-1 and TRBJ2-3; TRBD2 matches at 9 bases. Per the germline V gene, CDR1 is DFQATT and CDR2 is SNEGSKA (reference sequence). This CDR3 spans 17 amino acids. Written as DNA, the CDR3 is TGCTGTGCTTCCCCCCTCTTAGCGGGAGAGCGGACAGATACGCAGTATTTT. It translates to CCASPLLAGERTDTQYF.